This T cell receptor (beta chain) was found in a study of T cell repertoires in ileal Crohn's disease. Germline-derived CDR1 and CDR2 are SQVTM and ANQGSEA. The CDR3 covers 13 residues. V lost 6 bases and J 1 base, leaving 11 bases between the germline ends. Generated by immunoSEQ multiplex PCR, the TCRdb table keeps only in-frame clones and is missing some. Among 5,500 to 7,500 clones listed, roughly 84% were seen once. The receptor's source is an adult with Crohn's disease. Material for sequencing was ileal tissue. The chain couples TRBV29-1 to TRBJ2-3; TRBD1 is a possible D gene (6 bases). CDR3 protein: CSVPRQGTDTQYF. In DNA form, the CDR3 reads TGCAGCGTCCCGCGACAGGGCACAGATACGCAGTATTTT.